A single sample gave rise to the 9 T cell receptor beta chains below, sequenced in a study of vaccination effects on CD4 cells after COVID-19. TCRdb keeps only in-frame clones here, not all; method: immunoSEQ multiplex PCR. The sample lists more than 60,000 clones, around 69% occurring once. Their target antigens are unknown. Subsequent to approximately 11 days of culture, CD4+ T cells were isolated. Vaccination of participants consisted of two doses of either the BNT162b2 or mRNA-1273 vaccine. This sample comprised CD4+ T cells from PBMCs cultured without peptide, obtained after COVID-19 vaccination. The origin of the receptors is a human donor who received a COVID-19 vaccine.

The chain is built from TRBV6-5 and TRBJ2-7; 7 bases align to TRBD1. This CDR3 has 15 amino acids. Germline V gene lookup returns CDR1 MNHEY and CDR2 SVGAGI. J lost 0 bases, V lost 6 bases, and 8 bases had no gene match. The CDR3 is CASRPDRASSYEQYV. For the CDR3, the DNA is TGTGCCAGCAGACCAGACAGGGCTAGCTCCTACGAGCAGTACGTC.

This clone has only one observation. The chain links TRBV5-1 to TRBJ1-6; 10 bases align to TRBD1. Trimming took 2 bases from V and 6 from J; bases not matched to a gene: 5. The CDR3 is 16 amino acids. The germline V gene has CDR1 SGHRS and CDR2 YFSETQ. The CDR3 nucleotides read TGCGCCAGCAGCTTAAACCGGGACAGGGGTAATTCACCCCTCCACTTT. Translating it yields CASSLNRDRGNSPLHF.

The chain combines TRBV2 with TRBJ2-3, with D unclear. Trimming shortened V by 5 bases and J by 4 bases, and 4 bases separated the two germline ends. The CDR3 loop spans 11 amino acids. Looked up from germline, CDR1 is SNHLY and CDR2 is FYNNEI. The CDR3 DNA reads TGTGCCAGCAGTCAGTCAGATACGCAGTATTTT. As protein: CASSQSDTQYF.

This clone came up a few times. The chain recombines TRBV6-2 or TRBV6-3 with TRBJ1-1, with D perhaps TRBD1 (5 bases). The V end lost 6 bases, the J end lost 5 bases, and 10 bases lay between the germline ends. The CDR3 is 12 residues long. Per the germline V gene, CDR1 is MNHEY and CDR2 is SVGEGT. CDR3 sequence: CASSLGVTEAFF. CDR3 nucleotides: TGTGCCAGCAGCCTAGGGGTTACTGAAGCTTTCTTT.

The chain links TRBV3-1 (or the pseudogene TRBV3-2) to TRBJ2-2; maybe TRBD1 (5 bases). The V gene lost 3 bases and the J gene lost 4 bases, with 6 bases spanning the gap. Germline V gives CDR1 LGHDT, CDR2 YNNKEL (reference sequence). The CDR3 length is 13 residues. The CDR3 nucleotides are TGTGCCAGCAGCCACAGGGTCACCGGGGAGCTGTTTTTT. Protein sequence: CASSHRVTGELFF.

The rearrangement joins TRBV7-2 to TRBJ1-3; D call uncertain. The CDR3 sequence is 12 residues long. V was clipped by 11 bases and J by 6 bases, with 14 bases between them. The germline V gene encodes CDR1 SGHTA and CDR2 FQGNSA. This chain's CDR3 is CAPPKGTNTIYF. The DNA for the CDR3 is TGTGCCCCTCCAAAGGGAACAAACACCATATATTTT.

The chain recombines TRBV25-1 with TRBJ2-3; 7 positions agree with TRBD1. J lost 1 base, V lost 6 bases, and 4 bases had no gene match. CDR1 MGHDK and CDR2 SYGVNS come from the germline V gene. This CDR3 has 14 amino acids. The DNA for the CDR3 is TGTGCCAGCAGAGACGACAGGGGCACAGATACGCAGTATTTT. Encoded protein: CASRDDRGTDTQYF.

This chain links TRBV18 with TRBJ1-1; a weak D match, TRBD1 (6 bases). Germline V gene sequence: CDR1 KGHSH, CDR2 LQKENI. Trimming took off 4 bases at V and 3 bases at J, with 12 bases between the two ends. CDR3 size: 14 residues. CDR3 sequence: CASSQQGSDTEAFF. The CDR3 coding sequence is TGTGCCAGCTCACAACAGGGATCTGACACTGAAGCTTTCTTT.

The chain joins TRBV2 to TRBJ2-3; 8 bases align to TRBD1. The ends lost 8 bases at V and 11 bases at J; junction bases unmatched: 12. Germline V gives CDR1 SNHLY, CDR2 FYNNEI. The CDR3 contains 13 residues. For the CDR3, the DNA is TGTGCCAGCGCCCCTATATCCGGGACAGGGCAGTATTTT. The encoded protein is CASAPISGTGQYF.